The clone carrying this TCR beta chain turned up a few times. The target antigen is unknown. Unique molecular identifiers tagged individual cDNA molecules. One entry per CDR3 protein, called by TCRdb with MiXCR from the 5' RACE reads. The sample consists of around 57,000 distinct CDR3 sequences, about a tenth of them appearing once. These data belong to a study of early T cells in non-severe SARS-CoV-2 infection. Study at large: It was bulk RNA from unsorted whole blood that was sequenced, and the chains were unpaired.

Deletions cut 0 bases from V and 8 bases from J, with 11 bases between. The CDR3 length is 13 residues. Germline values: CDR1 SGHRS, CDR2 YFSETQ. Study results and limitations: Comparison of clonotypes with VDJdb favored anti-spike CD8 responses while missing private and CD4 specificities.

The clonotype comes from an adult who was a healthcare worker with PCR-confirmed SARS-CoV-2 infection or an uninfected control (not recorded which). Sequencing used whole blood. The rearrangement joins TRBV5-1 to TRBJ1-1, with D uncertain. This CDR3 is CASSLESGREAFF. DNA for the CDR3: TGCGCCAGCAGCTTGGAGTCGGGCAGGGAAGCTTTCTTT.